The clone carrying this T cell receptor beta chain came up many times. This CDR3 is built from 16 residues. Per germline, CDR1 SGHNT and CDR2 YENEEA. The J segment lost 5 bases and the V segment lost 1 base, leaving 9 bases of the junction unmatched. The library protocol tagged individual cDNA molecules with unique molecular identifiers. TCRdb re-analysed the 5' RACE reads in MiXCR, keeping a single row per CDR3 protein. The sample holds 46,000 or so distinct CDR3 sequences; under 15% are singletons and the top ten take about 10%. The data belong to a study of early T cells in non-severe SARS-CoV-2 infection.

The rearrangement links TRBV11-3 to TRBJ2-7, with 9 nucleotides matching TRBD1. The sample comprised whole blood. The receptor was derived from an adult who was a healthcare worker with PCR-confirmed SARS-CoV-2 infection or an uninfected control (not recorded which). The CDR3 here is CASSLAGTGGRNEQYF. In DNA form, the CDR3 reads TGTGCCAGCAGCTTAGCGGGAACAGGGGGCCGAAACGAGCAGTACTTC.